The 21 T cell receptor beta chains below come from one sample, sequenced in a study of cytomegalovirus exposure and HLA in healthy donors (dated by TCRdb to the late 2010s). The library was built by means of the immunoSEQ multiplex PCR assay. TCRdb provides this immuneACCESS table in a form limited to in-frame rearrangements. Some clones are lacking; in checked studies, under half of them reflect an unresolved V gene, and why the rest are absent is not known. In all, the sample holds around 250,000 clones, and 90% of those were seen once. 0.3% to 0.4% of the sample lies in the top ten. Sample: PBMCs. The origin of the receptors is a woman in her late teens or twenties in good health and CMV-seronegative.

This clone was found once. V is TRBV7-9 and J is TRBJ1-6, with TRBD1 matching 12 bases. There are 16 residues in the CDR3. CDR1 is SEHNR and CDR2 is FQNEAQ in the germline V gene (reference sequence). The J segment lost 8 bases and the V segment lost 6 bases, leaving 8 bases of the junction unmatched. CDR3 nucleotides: TGTGCCAGCAGGCGGGGACAGGGGGCTCCCGATTCACCCCTCCACTTT. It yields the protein CASRRGQGAPDSPLHF.

The CDR3 is CASSAQGSNQPQHF. CDR3 coding DNA: TGTGCCAGCAGTGCGCAGGGCAGCAATCAGCCCCAGCATTTT. The gene calls are TRBV6-4 and TRBJ1-5, with a tentative D call TRBD1 (5 bases). Germline values: CDR1 MRHNA, CDR2 SNTAGT. CDR3 length: 14 amino acids. V lost 4 bases and J lost 1, with 8 bases in between.

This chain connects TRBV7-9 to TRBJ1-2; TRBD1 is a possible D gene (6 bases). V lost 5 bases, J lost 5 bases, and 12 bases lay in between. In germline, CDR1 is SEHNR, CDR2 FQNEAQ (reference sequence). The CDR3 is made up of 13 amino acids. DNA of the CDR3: TGTGCCAGCAGCCCCGGGACACCTTATGGCTACACCTTC. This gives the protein CASSPGTPYGYTF. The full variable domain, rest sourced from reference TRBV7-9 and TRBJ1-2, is DTGVSQNPRHKITKRGQNVTFRCDPISEHNRLYWYRQTLGQGPEFLTYFQNEAQLEKSRLLSDRFSAERPKGSFSTLEIQRTEQGDSAMYLCASSPGTPYGYTFGSGTRLTVV.

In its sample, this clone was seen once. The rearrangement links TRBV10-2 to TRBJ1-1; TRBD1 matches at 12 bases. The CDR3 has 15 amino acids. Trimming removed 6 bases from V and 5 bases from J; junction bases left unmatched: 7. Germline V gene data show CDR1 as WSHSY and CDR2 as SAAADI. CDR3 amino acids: CASSTSGQGATEAFF. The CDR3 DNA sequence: TGCGCCAGCAGCACATCGGGACAGGGGGCAACTGAAGCTTTCTTT.

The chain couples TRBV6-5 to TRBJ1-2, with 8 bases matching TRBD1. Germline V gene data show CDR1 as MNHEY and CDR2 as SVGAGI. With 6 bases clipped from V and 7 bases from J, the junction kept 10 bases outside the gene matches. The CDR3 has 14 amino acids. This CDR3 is CASSYDGTGGGYTF. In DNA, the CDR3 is TGTGCCAGCAGCTATGATGGGACAGGCGGTGGCTACACCTTC.

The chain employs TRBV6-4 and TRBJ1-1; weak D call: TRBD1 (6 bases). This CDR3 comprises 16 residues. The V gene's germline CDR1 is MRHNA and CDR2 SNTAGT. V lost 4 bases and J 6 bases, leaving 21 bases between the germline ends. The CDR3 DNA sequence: TGTGCCAGCAGTGTCTCACGGGGACATGAGGAACCTGAAGCTTTCTTT. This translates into CASSVSRGHEEPEAFF.

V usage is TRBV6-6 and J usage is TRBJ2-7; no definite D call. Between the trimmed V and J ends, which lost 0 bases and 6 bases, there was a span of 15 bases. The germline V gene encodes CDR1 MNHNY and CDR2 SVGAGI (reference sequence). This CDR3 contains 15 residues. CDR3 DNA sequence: TGTGCCAGCAGTTACTCGATTGGTGTTGCGGCCGAGCAGTACTTC. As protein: CASSYSIGVAAEQYF.

The CDR3 coding sequence is TGCGCCAGCAGCCAAGTTATGGGACAGGTGACCAACACCGGGGAGCTGTTTTTT. Its translation is CASSQVMGQVTNTGELFF. This rearrangement joins TRBV4-1 to TRBJ2-2, with TRBD1 identical over 8 bases. Per germline, CDR1 MGHRA and CDR2 YSYEKL. Trimming at V came to 1 base and at J to 2 bases, leaving 9 bases not matched to a gene. The CDR3 runs to 18 residues.

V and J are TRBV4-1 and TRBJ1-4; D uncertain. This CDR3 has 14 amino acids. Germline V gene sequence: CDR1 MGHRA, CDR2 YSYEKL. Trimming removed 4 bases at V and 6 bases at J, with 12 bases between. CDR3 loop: CASSLLVGDEKLFF. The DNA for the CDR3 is TGCGCCAGCAGCCTCCTAGTCGGGGATGAAAAACTGTTTTTT.

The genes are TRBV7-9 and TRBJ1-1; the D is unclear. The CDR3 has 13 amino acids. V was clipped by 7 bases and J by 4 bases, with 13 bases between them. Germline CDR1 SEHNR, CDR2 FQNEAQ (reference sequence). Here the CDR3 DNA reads TGTGCCAGCACCTACCCAGAGGCCACTGAAGCTTTCTTT. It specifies CASTYPEATEAFF.

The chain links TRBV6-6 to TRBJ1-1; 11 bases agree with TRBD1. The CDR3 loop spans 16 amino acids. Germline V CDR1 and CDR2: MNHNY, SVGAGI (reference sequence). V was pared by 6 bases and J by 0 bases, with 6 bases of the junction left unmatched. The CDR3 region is CASRRGTGGLNTEAFF. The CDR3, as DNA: TGTGCCAGCAGAAGGGGGACAGGGGGTTTGAACACTGAAGCTTTCTTT.

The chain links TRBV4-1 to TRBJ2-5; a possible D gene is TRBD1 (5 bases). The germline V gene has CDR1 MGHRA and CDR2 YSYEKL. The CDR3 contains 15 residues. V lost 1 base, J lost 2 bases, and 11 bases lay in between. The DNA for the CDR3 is TGCGCCAGCAGCCAAGCGGACACCATTCAAGAGACCCAGTACTTC. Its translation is CASSQADTIQETQYF.

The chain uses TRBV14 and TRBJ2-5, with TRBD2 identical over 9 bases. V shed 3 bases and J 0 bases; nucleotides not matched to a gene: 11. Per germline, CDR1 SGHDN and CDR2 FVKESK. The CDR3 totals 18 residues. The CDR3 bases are TGTGCCAGCAGCCAGCGCGTCGCGGGACTAGCAGACCAAGAGACCCAGTACTTC. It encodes CASSQRVAGLADQETQYF.

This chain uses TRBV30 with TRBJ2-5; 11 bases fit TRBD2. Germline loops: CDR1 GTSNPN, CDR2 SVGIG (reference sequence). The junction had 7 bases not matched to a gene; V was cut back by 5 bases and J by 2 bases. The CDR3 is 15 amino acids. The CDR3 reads CAWEGGLADQETQYF. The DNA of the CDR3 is TGTGCCTGGGAGGGGGGACTAGCGGATCAAGAGACCCAGTACTTC. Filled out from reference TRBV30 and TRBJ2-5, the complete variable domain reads SQTIHQWPATLVQPVGSPLSLECTVEGTSNPNLYWYRQAAGRGLQLLFYSVGIGQISSEVPQNLSASRPQDRQFILSSKKLLLSDSGFYLCAWEGGLADQETQYFGPGTRLLVL.

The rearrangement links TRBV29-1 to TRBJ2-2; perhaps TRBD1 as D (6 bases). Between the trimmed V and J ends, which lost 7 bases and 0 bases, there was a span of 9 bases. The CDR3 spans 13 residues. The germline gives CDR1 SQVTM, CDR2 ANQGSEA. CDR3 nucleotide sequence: TGCAGCGCCGCAGGGGCGAACACCGGGGAGCTGTTTTTT. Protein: CSAAGANTGELFF.

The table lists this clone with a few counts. DNA of the CDR3: TGTGCCAGCAGCCGCAGCGCCCTTGGGACACCGTCTTGGACTAACTATGGCTACACCTTC. This codes for CASSRSALGTPSWTNYGYTF. The V call is TRBV28, the J call TRBJ1-2, with a weak D call TRBD1 (6 bases). V lost 6 bases and J 0 bases, leaving 29 bases between the germline ends. The germline V gene encodes CDR1 MDHEN and CDR2 SYDVKM. The CDR3 sequence is 20 residues long.

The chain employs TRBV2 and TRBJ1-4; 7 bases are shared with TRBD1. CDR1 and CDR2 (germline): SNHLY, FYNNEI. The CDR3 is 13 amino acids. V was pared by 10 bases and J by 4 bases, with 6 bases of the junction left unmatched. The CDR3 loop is CATQDRRNEKLFF. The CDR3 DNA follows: TGTGCCACCCAGGACAGGCGTAATGAAAAACTGTTTTTT.

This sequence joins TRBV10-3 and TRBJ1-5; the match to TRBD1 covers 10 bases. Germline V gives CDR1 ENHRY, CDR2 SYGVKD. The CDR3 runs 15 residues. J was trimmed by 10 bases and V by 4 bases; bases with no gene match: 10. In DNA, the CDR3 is TGTGCCATCAGTGTAGGGACAGGGGCCGAATATCCCCAGCATTTT. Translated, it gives CAISVGTGAEYPQHF.

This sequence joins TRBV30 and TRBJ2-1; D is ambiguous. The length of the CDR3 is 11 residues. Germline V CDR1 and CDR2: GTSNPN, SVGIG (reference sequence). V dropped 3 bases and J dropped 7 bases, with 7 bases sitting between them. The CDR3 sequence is CAWRAENEQFF. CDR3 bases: TGTGCCTGGAGAGCCGAGAATGAGCAGTTCTTC.

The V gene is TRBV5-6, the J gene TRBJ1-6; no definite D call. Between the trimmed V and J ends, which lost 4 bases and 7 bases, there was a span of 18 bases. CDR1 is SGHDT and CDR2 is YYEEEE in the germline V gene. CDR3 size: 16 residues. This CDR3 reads CASSPSDQAPNSPLHF. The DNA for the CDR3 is TGTGCCAGCAGCCCCTCCGACCAAGCGCCCAATTCACCCCTCCACTTT.

CDR3 sequence: CSDGRGNTEAFF. For the CDR3, the DNA is TGCAGCGACGGGAGAGGCAACACTGAAGCTTTCTTT. V usage is TRBV29-1 and J usage is TRBJ1-1; D unclear. The CDR3 consists of 12 residues. V was cut by 7 bases and J by 2 bases, with 11 bases left in between. Germline CDR1 and CDR2: SQVTM and ANQGSEA.